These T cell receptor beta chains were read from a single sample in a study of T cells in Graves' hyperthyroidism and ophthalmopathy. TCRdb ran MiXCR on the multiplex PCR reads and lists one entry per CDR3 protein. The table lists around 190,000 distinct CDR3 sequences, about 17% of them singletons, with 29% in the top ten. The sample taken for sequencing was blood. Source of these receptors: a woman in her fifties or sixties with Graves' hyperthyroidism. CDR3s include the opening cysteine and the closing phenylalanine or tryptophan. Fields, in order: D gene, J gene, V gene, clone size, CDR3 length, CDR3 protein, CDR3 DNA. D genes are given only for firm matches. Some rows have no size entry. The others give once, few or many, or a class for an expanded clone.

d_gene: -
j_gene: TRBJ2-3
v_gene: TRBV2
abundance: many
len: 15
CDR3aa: CASSDNGAGTDTQYF
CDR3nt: TGTGCCAGCAGTGACAACGGGGCTGGCACAGATACGCAGTATTTT

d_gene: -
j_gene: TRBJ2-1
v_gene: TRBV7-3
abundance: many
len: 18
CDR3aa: CASSLGRGGGGLSNEQFF
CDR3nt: TGTGCCAGCAGCTTGGGGCGTGGAGGGGGGGGCCTGAGCAATGAGCAGTTCTTC

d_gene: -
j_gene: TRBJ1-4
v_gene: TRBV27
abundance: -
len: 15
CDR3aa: CASSTGSSTHEKLFF
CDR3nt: TGTGCCAGCAGTACAGGGAGCAGCACGCATGAAAAACTGTTTTTT

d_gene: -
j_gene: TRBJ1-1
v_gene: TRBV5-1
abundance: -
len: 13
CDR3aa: CASSLETRSQAFF
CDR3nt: TGCGCCAGCAGCTTGGAAACAAGGAGCCAAGCTTTCTTT

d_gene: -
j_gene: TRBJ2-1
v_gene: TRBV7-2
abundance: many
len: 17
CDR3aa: CASSTPTGRSSYNEQFF
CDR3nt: TGTGCCAGCAGCACCCCTACAGGGCGTAGCTCCTACAATGAGCAGTTCTTC

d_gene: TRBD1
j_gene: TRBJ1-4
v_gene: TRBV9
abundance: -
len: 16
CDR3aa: CASSAEQGADSEKLFF
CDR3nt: TGTGCCAGCAGCGCTGAACAGGGGGCCGATAGTGAAAAACTGTTTTTT

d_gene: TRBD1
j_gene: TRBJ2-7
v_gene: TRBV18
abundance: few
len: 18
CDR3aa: CASSLLKRTGQGSYEQYF
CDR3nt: TGTGCCAGCTCACTTCTTAAACGGACCGGACAGGGCTCCTACGAGCAGTACTTC

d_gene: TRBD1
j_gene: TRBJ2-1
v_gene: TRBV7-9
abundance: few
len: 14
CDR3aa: CASSFYRGRDEQFF
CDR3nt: TGTGCCAGCAGCTTTTACAGGGGTCGGGATGAGCAGTTCTTC

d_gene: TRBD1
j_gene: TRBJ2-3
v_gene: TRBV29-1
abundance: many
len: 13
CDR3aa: CSGRQGAGDTQYF
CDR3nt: TGCAGCGGAAGACAGGGGGCGGGGGATACGCAGTATTTT

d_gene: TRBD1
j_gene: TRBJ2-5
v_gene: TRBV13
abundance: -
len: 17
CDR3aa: CASSLYPGQGGQETQYF
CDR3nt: TGTGCCAGCAGCTTATACCCCGGACAGGGGGGCCAAGAGACCCAGTACTTC

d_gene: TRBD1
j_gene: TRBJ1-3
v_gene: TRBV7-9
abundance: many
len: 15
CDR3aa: CASSPAGTALNTIYF
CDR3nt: TGTGCCAGCAGCCCTGCCGGGACAGCCTTAAACACCATATATTTT

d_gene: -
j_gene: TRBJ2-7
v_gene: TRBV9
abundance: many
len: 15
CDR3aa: CASSVGGGGLYEQYF
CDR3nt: TGTGCCAGCAGCGTAGGGGGGGGGGGCCTCTACGAGCAGTACTTC

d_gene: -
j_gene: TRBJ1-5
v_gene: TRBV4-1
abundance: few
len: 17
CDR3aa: CASSQTQRGFSNQPQHF
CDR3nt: TGCGCCAGCAGCCAAACCCAGAGAGGGTTTAGCAATCAGCCCCAGCATTTT

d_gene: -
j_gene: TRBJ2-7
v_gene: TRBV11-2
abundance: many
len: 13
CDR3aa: CASSPGPTEEQYF
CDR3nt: TGTGCCAGCAGCCCGGGTCCGACGGAGGAGCAGTACTTC

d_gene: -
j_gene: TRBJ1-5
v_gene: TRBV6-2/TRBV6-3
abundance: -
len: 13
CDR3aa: CASRVDSNQPQHF
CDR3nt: TGTGCCAGCAGGGTGGATAGCAATCAGCCCCAGCATTTT

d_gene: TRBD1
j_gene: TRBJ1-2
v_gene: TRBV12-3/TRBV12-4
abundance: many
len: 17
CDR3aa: CASRQTGLQTSDYGYTF
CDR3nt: TGTGCCAGCAGACAGACAGGGCTCCAAACGTCGGACTATGGCTACACCTTC

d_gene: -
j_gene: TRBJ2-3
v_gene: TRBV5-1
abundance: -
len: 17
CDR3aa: CASSFLILEKRTDTQYF
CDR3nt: TGCGCCAGCAGCTTTCTTATATTGGAGAAGAGGACAGATACGCAGTATTTT

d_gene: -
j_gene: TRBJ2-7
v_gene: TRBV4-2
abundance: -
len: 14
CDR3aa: CASSQGTWAYEQYF
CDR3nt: TGTGCCAGCAGCCAAGGGACTTGGGCCTACGAGCAGTACTTC

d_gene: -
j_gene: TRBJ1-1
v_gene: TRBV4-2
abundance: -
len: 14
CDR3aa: CASSQSQGNTEAFF
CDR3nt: TGTGCCAGCAGCCAAAGTCAGGGTAACACTGAAGCTTTCTTT

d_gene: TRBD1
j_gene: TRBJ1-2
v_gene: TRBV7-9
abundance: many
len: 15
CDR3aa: CASSHGTGPNYGYTF
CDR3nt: TGTGCCAGCAGCCACGGGACAGGGCCAAATTATGGCTACACCTTC

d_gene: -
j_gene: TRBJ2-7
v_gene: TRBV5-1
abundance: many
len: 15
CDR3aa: CASSLGSSALYEQYF
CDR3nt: TGCGCCAGCAGCTTGGGGTCGTCGGCTCTCTACGAGCAGTACTTC

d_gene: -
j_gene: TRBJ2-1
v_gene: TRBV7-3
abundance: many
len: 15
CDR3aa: CASSQQGEPYNEQFF
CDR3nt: TGTGCCAGCAGCCAACAGGGTGAACCCTACAATGAGCAGTTCTTC

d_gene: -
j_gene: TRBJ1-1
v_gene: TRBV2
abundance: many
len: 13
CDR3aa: CASSVGQNTEAFF
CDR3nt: TGTGCCAGCAGTGTAGGCCAGAACACTGAAGCTTTCTTT

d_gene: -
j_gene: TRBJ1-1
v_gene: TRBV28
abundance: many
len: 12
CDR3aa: CASRGSVAEAFF
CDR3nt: TGTGCCAGCAGGGGATCCGTGGCTGAAGCTTTCTTT

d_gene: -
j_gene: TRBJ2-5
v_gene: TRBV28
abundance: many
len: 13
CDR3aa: CASCGQARETQYF
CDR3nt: TGTGCCAGCTGCGGCCAAGCGCGAGAGACCCAGTACTTC

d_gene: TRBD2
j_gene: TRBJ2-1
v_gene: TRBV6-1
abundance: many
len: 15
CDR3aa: CASSEWLAVGNEQFF
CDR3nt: TGTGCCAGCAGTGAATGGCTAGCGGTGGGGAATGAGCAGTTCTTC

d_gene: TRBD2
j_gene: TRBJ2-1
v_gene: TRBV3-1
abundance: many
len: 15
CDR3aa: CASSQGTSKNNEQFF
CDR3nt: TGTGCCAGCAGCCAAGGGACTAGCAAAAACAATGAGCAGTTCTTC

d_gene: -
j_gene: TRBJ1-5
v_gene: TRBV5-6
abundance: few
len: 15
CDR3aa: CASSLAADSNQPQHF
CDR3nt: TGTGCCAGCAGCTTGGCGGCAGATAGCAATCAGCCCCAGCATTTT

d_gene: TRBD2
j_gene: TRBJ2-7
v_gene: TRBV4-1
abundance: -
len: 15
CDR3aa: CASSQDQTSDYEQYF
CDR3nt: TGCGCCAGCAGCCAAGATCAGACTAGCGATTACGAGCAGTACTTC

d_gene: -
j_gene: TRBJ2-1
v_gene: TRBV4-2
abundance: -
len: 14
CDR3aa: CASSQDLDYNEQFF
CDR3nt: TGTGCCAGCAGCCAAGATTTGGATTACAATGAGCAGTTCTTC

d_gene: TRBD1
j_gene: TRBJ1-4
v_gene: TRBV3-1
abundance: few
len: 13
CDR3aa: CASSRDRAEKLFF
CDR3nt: TGTGCCAGCAGCCGCGACAGGGCTGAAAAACTGTTTTTT

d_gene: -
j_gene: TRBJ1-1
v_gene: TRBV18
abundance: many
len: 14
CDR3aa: CASSLSPMNTEAFF
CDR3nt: TGTGCCAGCTCACTTTCACCCATGAACACTGAAGCTTTCTTT

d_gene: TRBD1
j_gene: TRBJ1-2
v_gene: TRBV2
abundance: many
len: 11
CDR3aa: CANKRGQTLTF
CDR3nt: TGTGCCAATAAGAGGGGACAGACTCTCACCTTC

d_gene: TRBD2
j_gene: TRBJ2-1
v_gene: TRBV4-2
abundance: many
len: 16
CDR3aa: CASSQGLAGEYNEQFF
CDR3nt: TGTGCCAGCAGCCAAGGGTTAGCGGGGGAGTACAATGAGCAGTTCTTC

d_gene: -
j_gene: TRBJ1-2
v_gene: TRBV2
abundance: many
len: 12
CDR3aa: CASSVSNYGYTF
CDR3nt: TGTGCCAGCAGTGTTAGCAACTATGGCTACACCTTC

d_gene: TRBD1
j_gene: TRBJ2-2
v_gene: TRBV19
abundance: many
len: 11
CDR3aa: CASSTAGGLFF
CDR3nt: TGTGCCAGTAGTACGGCAGGGGGACTGTTTTTT

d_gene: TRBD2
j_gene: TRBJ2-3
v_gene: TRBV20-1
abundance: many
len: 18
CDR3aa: CSARLAGTSGGYGDTQYF
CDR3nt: TGCAGTGCTAGATTAGCCGGGACTAGCGGGGGGTATGGAGATACGCAGTATTTT

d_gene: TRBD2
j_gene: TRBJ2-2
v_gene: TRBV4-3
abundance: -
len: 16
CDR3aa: CASSQVAGALLGELFF
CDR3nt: TGCGCCAGCAGCCAAGTAGCGGGGGCCTTGCTCGGGGAGCTGTTTTTT

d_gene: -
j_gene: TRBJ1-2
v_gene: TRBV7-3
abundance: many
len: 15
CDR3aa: CASSLFPGAQEGYTF
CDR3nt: TGTGCCAGCAGCTTATTTCCGGGGGCGCAAGAAGGCTACACCTTC

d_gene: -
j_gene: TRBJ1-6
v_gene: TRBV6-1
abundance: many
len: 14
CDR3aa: CASSRTQDISPLHF
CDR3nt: TGTGCCAGCAGCCGTACACAGGACATTTCACCCCTCCACTTT

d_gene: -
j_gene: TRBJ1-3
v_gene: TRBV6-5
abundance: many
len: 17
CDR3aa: CASSYSGGPSSGNTIYF
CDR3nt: TGTGCCAGCAGTTACTCGGGGGGCCCGAGCTCTGGAAACACCATATATTTT

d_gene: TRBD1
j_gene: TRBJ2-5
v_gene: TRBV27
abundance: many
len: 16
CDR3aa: CASSWGTGGTQETQYF
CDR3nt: TGTGCCAGCAGTTGGGGAACAGGGGGTACACAAGAGACCCAGTACTTC

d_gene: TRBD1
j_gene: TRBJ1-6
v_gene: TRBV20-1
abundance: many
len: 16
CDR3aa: CSASGTGGIYNSPLHF
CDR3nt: TGCAGTGCTTCCGGGACAGGGGGCATCTATAATTCACCCCTCCACTTT

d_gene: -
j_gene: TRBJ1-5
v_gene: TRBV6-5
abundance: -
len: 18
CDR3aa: CASSYSYVERGSNQPQHF
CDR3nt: TGTGCCAGCAGTTACTCGTACGTGGAGAGGGGTAGCAATCAGCCCCAGCATTTT

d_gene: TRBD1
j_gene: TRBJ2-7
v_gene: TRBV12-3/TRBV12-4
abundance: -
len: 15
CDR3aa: CASSPQGKPTYEQYF
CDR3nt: TGTGCCAGCAGCCCACAGGGGAAACCCACCTACGAGCAGTACTTC

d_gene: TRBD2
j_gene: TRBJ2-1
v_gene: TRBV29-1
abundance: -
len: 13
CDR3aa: CSTGGTSVGEQFF
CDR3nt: TGCAGCACCGGTGGGACTAGCGTGGGCGAGCAGTTCTTC

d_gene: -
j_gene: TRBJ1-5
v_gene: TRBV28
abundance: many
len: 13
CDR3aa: CATRRRGNQPQHF
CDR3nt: TGTGCCACCCGGAGGCGAGGGAATCAGCCCCAGCATTTT

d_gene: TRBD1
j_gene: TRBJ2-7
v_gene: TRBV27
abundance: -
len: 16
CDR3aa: CASSPELDRVYYEQYF
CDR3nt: TGTGCCAGCAGTCCCGAGCTGGACAGGGTATACTACGAGCAGTACTTC

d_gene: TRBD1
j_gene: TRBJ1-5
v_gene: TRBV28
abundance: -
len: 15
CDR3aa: CASSFAGTGDQPQHF
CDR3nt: TGTGCCAGCAGTTTCGCGGGGACAGGGGATCAGCCCCAGCATTTT

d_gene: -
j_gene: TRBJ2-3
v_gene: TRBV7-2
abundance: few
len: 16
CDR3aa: CASSLIGQLSTDTQYF
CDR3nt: TGTGCCAGCAGCTTAATAGGACAACTTAGCACAGATACGCAGTATTTT

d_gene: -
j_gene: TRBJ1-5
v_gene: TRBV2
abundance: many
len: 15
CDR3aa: CASRSQGTRNQPQHF
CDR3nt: TGTGCCAGCAGATCCCAGGGGACGCGCAATCAGCCCCAGCATTTT

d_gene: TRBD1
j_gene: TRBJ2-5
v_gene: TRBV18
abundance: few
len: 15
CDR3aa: CASSPGTGSKETQYF
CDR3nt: TGTGCCAGCTCACCAGGGACAGGGTCAAAAGAGACCCAGTACTTC

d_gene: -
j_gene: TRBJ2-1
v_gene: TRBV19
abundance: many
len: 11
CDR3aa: CASSIRNEQFF
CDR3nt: TGTGCCAGTAGTATCAGGAATGAGCAGTTCTTC

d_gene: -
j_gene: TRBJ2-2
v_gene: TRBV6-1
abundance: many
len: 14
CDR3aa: CASSPDVGTGELFF
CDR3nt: TGTGCCAGCAGCCCAGACGTCGGCACCGGGGAGCTGTTTTTT

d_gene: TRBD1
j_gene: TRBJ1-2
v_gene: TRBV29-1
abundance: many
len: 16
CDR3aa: CSVKGRTGTEIDGYTF
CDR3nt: TGCAGCGTTAAAGGGCGGACCGGGACAGAAATCGATGGCTACACCTTC

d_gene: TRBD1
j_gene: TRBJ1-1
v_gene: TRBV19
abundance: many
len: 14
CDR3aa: CASRRTGGSTEAFF
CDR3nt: TGTGCCAGTAGACGGACAGGGGGGAGTACTGAAGCTTTCTTT

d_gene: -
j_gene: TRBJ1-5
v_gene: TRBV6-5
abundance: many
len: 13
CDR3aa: CASSYVSGQPQHF
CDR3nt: TGTGCCAGCAGTTACGTATCCGGACAGCCCCAGCATTTT

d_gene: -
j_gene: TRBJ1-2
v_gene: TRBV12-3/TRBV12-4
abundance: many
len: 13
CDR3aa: CASSLRGTGGYTF
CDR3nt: TGTGCCAGCAGTTTAAGGGGAACGGGAGGCTACACCTTC

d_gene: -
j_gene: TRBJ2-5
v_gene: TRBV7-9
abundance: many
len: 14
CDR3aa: CASSPAWGVETQYF
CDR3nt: TGTGCCAGCAGCCCCGCCTGGGGCGTAGAGACCCAGTACTTC